A single sample is the source of the 3 T cell receptor beta chains below, sequenced in a study of cytomegalovirus exposure and HLA in healthy donors. Primers included in the PCR were 60 Vbeta and 13 Jbeta primers. The table came from immunoSEQ multiplex PCR; TCRdb's copy has only in-frame clones and leaves some out. The repertoire holds about 130,000 clones, with roughly four fifths as singletons. The sample was PBMCs. The receptors stem from a woman aged 40 to 50 in good health and CMV-seropositive.

The CDR3: CASSLGTGPYGYTF. CDR3 coding DNA: TGTGCCAGCAGCTTGGGCACAGGGCCCTATGGCTACACCTTC. The chain links TRBV5-4 to TRBJ1-2; D is possibly TRBD1 (6 bases). CDR3 length: 14 residues. Germline CDR1 reads SGHNT; CDR2 reads YYREEE (reference sequence). The V end lost 0 bases, the J end lost 4 bases, and 10 bases lay between the germline ends. The full variable domain, with the rest looked up from reference TRBV5-4 and TRBJ1-2, is ETGVTQSPTHLIKTRGQQVTLRCSSQSGHNTVSWYQQALGQGPQFIFQYYREEENGRGNFPPRFSGLQFPNYSSELNVNALELDDSALYLCASSLGTGPYGYTFGSGTRLTVV.

V usage is TRBV10-3 and J usage is TRBJ2-3; perhaps TRBD1 as D (6 bases). CDR1 is ENHRY and CDR2 is SYGVKD in the germline V gene. Trimming stripped 8 bases from V and 0 bases from J, with 12 bases between. This CDR3 comprises 14 residues. CDR3 residues: CAIGKDSSTDTQYF. In DNA, the CDR3 is TGTGCCATCGGTAAGGACAGTAGCACAGATACGCAGTATTTT.

The CDR3 bases are TGTGCCAGCAGCCAAGCCGGTTACGGGGAGGTGAGGGAGCAGTACTTC. Protein product: CASSQAGYGEVREQYF. V gene TRBV4-2 combines with J gene TRBJ2-5; perhaps TRBD2 as D (6 bases). V was clipped by 1 base and J by 11 bases, with 23 bases between them. The germline V gene has CDR1 LGHNA and CDR2 YNFKEQ. The CDR3 has 16 residues.